This T cell receptor (beta chain) was profiled in a study of lymphopenia after photon versus proton radiotherapy. Study results and caveats: Post-nadir TCR diversity decline inversely tracked overall survival among those who died.

Here immunoSEQ multiplex PCR was the method, and the copy in TCRdb shows in-frame clones only, minus some. The repertoire includes about 160,000 clones, around nine tenths of them detected once, and approximately 4.8% sits in the top ten. On this clone: What it recognizes is unknown.

The germline gives CDR1 SNHLY, CDR2 FYNNEI. Between the trimmed V and J ends, which lost 7 bases and 7 bases, there was a span of 16 bases. This CDR3 contains 13 residues. This sample comprised peripheral blood, obtained from a patient treated with photon-based radiotherapy. The source of this sequence is a man aged 45-60 years with gastric cancer. The rearrangement joins TRBV2 to TRBJ1-2; a possible D gene is TRBD1 (6 bases). The CDR3 region is CASTVEQGTGYTF. As DNA, the CDR3 is TGTGCCAGCACCGTAGAACAGGGAACTGGCTACACCTTC.